This section outlines one TCR beta chain sequence together with its context. Its antigen is as yet unknown. With a much larger clone just one base away, this may be a read error. This specimen comes from a study of Graves' ophthalmopathy and Graves' hyperthyroidism. Points from the study as a whole: Detection in blood was also observed for most expanded thyroid clonotypes above 0.001 frequency.

Germline CDR1 is SNHLY and CDR2 is FYNNEI. The CDR3 consists of 15 residues. RNA transcripts were the source from which TCR beta CDR3 regions were amplified. An opening RT-PCR round employed HTBI primers and preceded a second-round multiplex PCR. From the multiplex PCR reads, TCRdb called clonotypes with MiXCR, one entry per CDR3 protein. The data show about 640,000 distinct CDR3 sequences, with just over 40% seen just once and over 2.5% held by the top ten. Sequenced sample: peripheral blood. The chain combines TRBV2 with TRBJ1-2, with 8 bases identical to TRBD1. The TCR comes from an adult man with Graves' ophthalmopathy. DNA for the CDR3: TGTGTCAGCAGACCCACGACAGGGGACTTTAGTGGCTACACCTTC. Translating gives CVSRPTTGDFSGYTF.